This paragraph reports one T cell receptor beta chain. Its target is not known. In TCRdb, the RT-PCR reads were re-called with MiXCR into one record per CDR3 protein. This sample carries around 580,000 distinct CDR3 sequences, roughly 10% of them seen once, and the ten largest clones take roughly a tenth. The sample comes from a study of response to subunit inactivated influenza vaccine. Study-level findings and limits: It was suggested by the authors that few new T cells are recruited by each seasonal influenza vaccination.

The TCR originated in a man aged 45 to 65 who received an inactivated influenza vaccine. Sequenced here: PBMCs from blood, sampled on the day of vaccination.

The CDR3 sequence is CASSLDAGAGETQYF. The CDR3 DNA is TGTGCCAGCAGTTTAGACGCGGGGGCAGGAGAGACCCAGTACTTC. The V call is TRBV12-3 or TRBV12-4, the J call TRBJ2-5, with a weak D call TRBD2 (7 bases). The CDR3 has 15 amino acids. Trimming took off 1 base at V and 4 bases at J, with 13 bases between the two ends.